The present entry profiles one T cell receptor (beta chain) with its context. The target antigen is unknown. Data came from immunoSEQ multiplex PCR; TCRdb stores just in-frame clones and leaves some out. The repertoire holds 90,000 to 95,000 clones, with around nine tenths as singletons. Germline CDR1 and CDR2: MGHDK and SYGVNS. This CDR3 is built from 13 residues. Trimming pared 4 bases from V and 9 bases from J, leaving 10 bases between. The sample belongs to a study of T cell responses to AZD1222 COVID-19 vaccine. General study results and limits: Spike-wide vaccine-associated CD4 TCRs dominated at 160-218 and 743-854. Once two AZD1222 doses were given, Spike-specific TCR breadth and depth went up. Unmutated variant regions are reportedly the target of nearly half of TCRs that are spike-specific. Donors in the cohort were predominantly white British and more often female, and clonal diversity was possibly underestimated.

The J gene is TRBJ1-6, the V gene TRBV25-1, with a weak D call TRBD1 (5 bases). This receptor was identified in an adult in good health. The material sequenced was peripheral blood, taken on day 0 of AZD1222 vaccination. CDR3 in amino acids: CASSVQGFSPLHF. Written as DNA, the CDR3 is TGTGCCAGCAGTGTCCAGGGTTTTTCACCCCTCCACTTT.